These T cell receptor beta chains were read from a single sample in a study of patients and donors after allogeneic stem cell transplantation. TCRdb used MiXCR to reprocess the RT-PCR reads, holding one entry per CDR3 protein. The top ten clones hold roughly 6.4% of a sample with about a million distinct CDR3 sequences, 18% of them seen once. Sequences were obtained from blood, either unsorted or a sorted T cell fraction (not recorded which). The receptors were sampled from a human donor who was either an allogeneic HSCT recipient or a stem cell or donor lymphocyte infusion donor (not recorded which). It is not recorded whose cells these are; they may come from a transplant donor. The CDR3 runs from the conserved cysteine through the conserved F or W. The order of the fields is V gene, CDR3 length, J gene, CDR3 protein.

>TRBV5-1|16|TRBJ2-3
CASSPSSGAFTDTQYF
>TRBV20-1|15|TRBJ1-1
CSARDPGRASTEAFF
>TRBV5-1|16|TRBJ2-2
CASSLVTQGFAGELFF
>TRBV13|15|TRBJ1-1
CASSLVWEGNTEAFF
>TRBV20-1|15|TRBJ1-2
CSARDLGSLSRGYTF
>TRBV11-2|16|TRBJ2-7
CASSPIKDRGRGEQYF
>TRBV12-3/TRBV12-4|16|TRBJ1-4
CASSQAGDPTNEKLFF
>TRBV7-7|16|TRBJ2-5
CASSPRTSGRPETQYF
>TRBV9|15|TRBJ2-7
CASSVMGTGGEEQYF
>TRBV6-5|14|TRBJ1-4
CASSYGGTGEKLFF
>TRBV6-5|15|TRBJ1-2
CASSYSRQGQGGYTF
>TRBV20-1|16|TRBJ2-3
CSAPLGLAESTDTQYF
>TRBV4-2|11|TRBJ1-2
CASGPSNGYTF
>TRBV12-3/TRBV12-4|14|TRBJ2-5
CASRPGTYGETQYF
>TRBV7-8|16|TRBJ1-1
CASSSELQGGITEAFF
>TRBV27|14|TRBJ2-3
CASSFGKVWDTQYF
>TRBV9|15|TRBJ2-7
CASSPRQGDSYEQYF
>TRBV30|16|TRBJ1-4
CAWSRGILGTNEKLFF
>TRBV5-1|11|TRBJ2-4
CASSSGDIQYF
>TRBV5-1|15|TRBJ1-2
CASSSISTGGGGYTF
>TRBV7-9|15|TRBJ2-1
CASRLASGSYNEQFF
>TRBV20-1|16|TRBJ2-1
CSARDLPSGAGDEQFF